The clone carrying this T cell receptor (beta chain) was detected many times. Its cognate antigen is unknown. Time point given: persistent/refractory GD, antithyroid drugs over 5 years with positive TRAb. There was RNA extracted from PBMCs, and the TCR library was made from it. With EDTA tubes as the receptacles, approximately 10 milliliters of peripheral blood were drawn. Building of the TCR beta libraries involved iRepertoire HTBI primers and Arm-PCR of CDR3 regions. MiXCR, run by TCRdb on the multiplex PCR reads, gives a single entry per CDR3 protein. This sample has around 460,000 distinct CDR3 sequences, with 20% to 25% found just once. The junction had 8 bases not matched to a gene; V was cut back by 5 bases and J by 2 bases. Germline V gene sequence: CDR1 MDHEN, CDR2 SYDVKM. This CDR3 is built from 15 residues. This sample stems from a study of regulatory T cells in long-lasting Graves disease. Study-level background: Persistent Graves' disease meant over 5 years of antithyroid drugs with positive TSH receptor antibodies. General study results and limits: Repertoires from persistent disease leaned toward TRBV28, TRBJ1-2 and TRBJ2-5. It is possible that accuracy was reduced by the small size of the sample.

The sample consisted of peripheral blood mononuclear cells (PBMCs), taken when the disease was refractory, from a patient treated with antithyroid drugs. The chain is built from TRBV28 and TRBJ2-7; 8 bases map to TRBD1. The origin of this receptor is a female donor with Graves disease. CDR3 bases: TGTGCCAGCAGTCCCAGGGGGCGAGATGCCTACGAGCAGTACTTC. Its protein is CASSPRGRDAYEQYF.